Reported below is one T cell receptor (beta chain). This sample is drawn from a study of blood T cell repertoires in COVID-19. In the original processing: For nucleated cells, counts were estimated from reference gene primer amplification. Here immunoSEQ multiplex PCR was the method, and the copy in TCRdb shows in-frame clones only, minus some. That table furnishes V, J and clone size, whereas the DNA furnished D and trimming. This sample has some 130,000 clones, with roughly four fifths found just once. Looked up from germline, CDR1 is SGDLS and CDR2 is YYNGEE. V shed 10 bases, J shed 1 base, and the junction held 11 bases outside the gene matches. There are 17 residues in the CDR3. Enrolled through a virtual design, the participants were between 18 and 89 years of age and came from roughly 22 US areas. Participant-given clinical history determined each cohort assignment.

What was sequenced was PBMCs or T cells enriched from blood (not recorded which). The chain recombines TRBV9 with TRBJ2-5; 15 bases agree with TRBD2. This TCR derives from a man aged 35-49 years with acute COVID-19. CDR3 residues: CARRAGGLAGGQETQYF. For the CDR3, the DNA is TGTGCCCGCCGCGCCGGGGGACTAGCGGGGGGCCAAGAGACCCAGTACTTC.